Listed here is a single TCR beta chain. Its antigen remains unidentified. Profiled with immunoSEQ multiplex PCR; TCRdb holds only in-frame clones, not every one. The repertoire holds tens of thousands of clones, with 75% to 95% as singletons. The sample belongs to a study of T cell responses to AZD1222 COVID-19 vaccine. Study results and caveats: When two AZD1222 doses had been given, Spike-specific TCR breadth and depth rose. Regions left unmutated in variants are reportedly the target of nearly half of spike-specific TCRs.

CDR1 DFQATT and CDR2 SNEGSKA come from the germline V gene (reference sequence). The V end lost 6 bases, the J end lost 6 bases, and 11 bases lay between the germline ends. The CDR3 consists of 11 residues. The chain links TRBV20-1 to TRBJ1-2, with TRBD1 as a possible D gene (5 bases). The sequenced sample was peripheral blood, obtained on day 0 of MenACWY control vaccination. The TCR originated in an adult in good health. The CDR3 loop reads CSAGVGDGYTF. The DNA for the CDR3 is TGCAGTGCAGGGGTGGGTGATGGCTACACCTTC.